Presented here are 23 T cell receptor beta chains from one specimen sequenced in a study of PD-1 blockade in classical Hodgkin lymphoma (TCRdb year 2020). What the time point label conveys for this sample: cycle 4 day 1 (C4D1), after 5 to 7 weeks of nivolumab. Every trial patient had relapsed after autologous stem cell transplantation, and cohorts A, B and C differed in prior brentuximab vedotin exposure. CD4+ T cells were purified from thawed PBMCs by magnetic negative selection with a Miltenyi CD4+ T cell isolation kit. Library preparation was by the immunoSEQ multiplex PCR assay. Here the immuneACCESS table is served through TCRdb, limited to in-frame sequences with V and J called. Missing clones are a known gap in these copies; in checked studies unresolved V genes cover under half, and the rest lacks a known reason. In this sample the table shows approximately 31,000 clones, approximately 79% of which occur a single time. The leading ten clones occupy around 0.79% of the sample.

The material sequenced was CD4+ T cells from blood, taken before the fourth cycle of nivolumab. The receptors shown here come from a human donor with classical Hodgkin lymphoma.

The chain has TRBV19 and TRBJ2-7; weak D call: TRBD2 (6 bases). V lost 7 bases and J lost 2, with 21 bases in between. The CDR3 contains 16 residues. CDR1 LNHDA and CDR2 SQIVND come from the germline V gene (reference sequence). The CDR3 DNA reads as TGTGCCAGTACCCCCTTCGCGGGGTTTGGCCCCTACGAGCAGTACTTC. As protein: CASTPFAGFGPYEQYF.

The rearrangement joins TRBV2 to TRBJ2-2; D not resolved. The V end was cut by 6 bases, the J end by 1 base, with 12 bases between. The CDR3 extends over 15 amino acids. CDR1 is SNHLY, CDR2 FYNNEI, per germline. The CDR3 loop reads CASRGPLLNTGELFF. CDR3 nucleotide sequence: TGTGCCAGCAGAGGGCCACTCTTGAACACCGGGGAGCTGTTTTTT. Combining the CDR3 with reference TRBV2 and TRBJ2-2 gives the whole variable domain EPEVTQTPSHQVTQMGQEVILRCVPISNHLYFYWYRQILGQKVEFLVSFYNNEISEKSEIFDDQFSVERPDGSNFTLKIRSTKLEDSAMYFCASRGPLLNTGELFFGEGSRLTVL.

As DNA, the CDR3 is TGTGCCAGCAGTCGGGGACAGCTACCTAACTATGGCTACACCTTC. Translation gives CASSRGQLPNYGYTF. The chain combines TRBV6-5 with TRBJ1-2, with 7 nucleotides matching TRBD1. Per germline, CDR1 MNHEY and CDR2 SVGAGI. The J segment lost 0 bases and the V segment lost 5 bases, leaving 6 bases of the junction unmatched. The CDR3 extends over 15 amino acids.

The V and J genes are TRBV11-2 and TRBJ1-2; tentative D call: TRBD1 (6 bases). Germline V CDR1 and CDR2: SGHAT, FQNNGV. The CDR3 has 14 residues. V was cut by 1 base and J by 7 bases, with 13 bases left in between. Here the CDR3 reads CASSLVGGAVGYTF. In nucleotides, the CDR3 is TGTGCCAGCAGCTTAGTGGGGGGGGCGGTTGGCTACACCTTC.

This chain links TRBV5-1 with TRBJ2-7; 7 bases map to TRBD1. V lost 0 bases and J lost 4; bases outside the gene matches: 4. The CDR3 is made up of 14 amino acids. Looked up from germline, CDR1 is SGHRS and CDR2 is YFSETQ. CDR3 sequence: CASSLDRGKYEQYF. CDR3 in DNA: TGCGCCAGCAGCTTGGACAGGGGAAAGTACGAGCAGTACTTC.

This chain joins TRBV19 and TRBJ1-5; 7 bases agree with TRBD1. The CDR3 is 20 amino acids. The V and J ends lost 7 bases and 0 bases, in that order; junction bases with no gene match: 21. CDR1 is LNHDA, CDR2 SQIVND, per germline (reference sequence). This CDR3 reads CASTIAFGTEFRFSNQPQHF. Here the CDR3 DNA reads TGTGCCAGTACCATCGCGTTCGGGACAGAATTTAGATTTAGCAATCAGCCCCAGCATTTT.

Here the CDR3 reads CASNLKRGTGELFF. The CDR3 DNA sequence: TGTGCCAGTAACCTCAAACGGGGCACCGGGGAGCTGTTTTTT. J is TRBJ2-2 and V is TRBV19, with a tentative D call TRBD2 (5 bases). The V end was cut by 7 bases, the J end by 4 bases, with 13 bases between. Germline CDR1 reads LNHDA; CDR2 reads SQIVND (reference sequence). The CDR3 totals 14 residues.

The rearrangement joins TRBV23-1 to TRBJ2-7; 7 bases align to TRBD2. TRBV23-1 is an ORF, with its function uncertain. V shed 0 bases, J shed 0 bases, and the junction held 17 bases outside the gene matches. The CDR3 length is 20 residues. CDR3 protein: CASSQSWAGDPQEDSYEQYF. The CDR3 DNA follows: TGCGCCAGCAGTCAATCATGGGCGGGGGACCCCCAGGAAGACTCCTACGAGCAGTACTTC.

The CDR3 DNA sequence: TGTGCCAGCAGTGTGGGCAGGGCGGGTCAGCCCCAGCATTTT. It encodes CASSVGRAGQPQHF. The chain links TRBV6-1 to TRBJ1-5, with D maybe TRBD1 (5 bases). This CDR3 contains 14 residues. Between the trimmed V and J ends, which lost 4 bases and 6 bases, there was a span of 13 bases. Germline lookup yields CDR1 MNHNS and CDR2 SASEGT.

A few counts support this clone. The chain combines TRBV18 with TRBJ1-4; D gene ambiguous. V gave up 6 bases and J gave up 7 bases, with 21 bases separating them. The germline CDR1 and CDR2 sequences are KGHSH and LQKENI. This CDR3 comprises 16 residues. The CDR3 spells CASSPSKAPVGEKLFF. CDR3 nucleotides: TGTGCCAGCTCCCCGTCGAAGGCCCCAGTTGGTGAAAAACTGTTTTTT.

The chain has TRBV30 and TRBJ1-2, with unresolved D. CDR1 and CDR2 (germline): GTSNPN, SVGIG (reference sequence). The CDR3 has 15 residues. V dropped 0 bases and J dropped 5 bases, with 16 bases sitting between them. The chain's CDR3 is CAWSVELAPKYGYTF. The CDR3 nucleotides are TGTGCCTGGAGTGTAGAGCTGGCCCCCAAGTATGGCTACACCTTC. Filled out from reference TRBV30 and TRBJ1-2, the complete variable domain reads SQTIHQWPATLVQPVGSPLSLECTVEGTSNPNLYWYRQAAGRGLQLLFYSVGIGQISSEVPQNLSASRPQDRQFILSSKKLLLSDSGFYLCAWSVELAPKYGYTFGSGTRLTVV.

In its sample, this clone was seen once. The CDR3 sequence is CASSPTSIYEQYF. For the CDR3, the DNA is TGTGCCAGCAGCCCGACTAGCATCTACGAGCAGTACTTC. The V gene is TRBV7-2, the J gene TRBJ2-7, with 7 bases that match TRBD2. The CDR3 is 13 residues long. Trimming at V came to 5 bases and at J to 3 bases, leaving 4 bases not matched to a gene. Germline loops: CDR1 SGHTA, CDR2 FQGNSA.

This rearrangement joins TRBV2 to TRBJ1-2, with D perhaps TRBD1 (6 bases). Per the germline V gene, CDR1 is SNHLY and CDR2 is FYNNEI. V shed 5 bases and J shed 5 bases, with 15 bases lying between them. The CDR3 extends over 14 amino acids. The CDR3 reads CASSPQGQIYGYTF. The CDR3 nucleotides read TGTGCCAGCAGTCCCCAAGGACAGATTTATGGCTACACCTTC.

This chain connects TRBV19 to TRBJ1-6; possibly TRBD1 for D (6 bases). This CDR3 has 15 amino acids. Per germline, CDR1 LNHDA and CDR2 SQIVND (reference sequence). The V end lost 2 bases, the J end lost 4 bases, and 9 bases lay between the germline ends. DNA for the CDR3: TGTGCCAGTAGTATACAGGACAGTTATAATTCACCCCTCCACTTT. Amino acids: CASSIQDSYNSPLHF.

This chain connects TRBV18 to TRBJ1-1; D is perhaps TRBD1 (6 bases). Trimming removed 5 bases from V and 1 base from J, with 8 bases in between. In germline, CDR1 is KGHSH, CDR2 LQKENI. This CDR3 is built from 13 residues. CDR3 sequence reads: CASSTRGNTEAFF. The CDR3 DNA reads TGTGCCAGCTCAACCAGGGGGAACACTGAAGCTTTCTTT.

This chain connects TRBV4-3 to TRBJ1-3; D may be TRBD1 (5 bases). Trimming pared 1 base from V and 2 bases from J, leaving 9 bases between. CDR1 and CDR2 (germline): LGHNA, YSLEER. The CDR3 spans 15 residues. Here the CDR3 DNA reads TGCGCCAGCAGCCAAGTGGGAGGGGCTGGAAACACCATATATTTT. Protein: CASSQVGGAGNTIYF.

This sequence joins TRBV5-6 and TRBJ1-4; possible D gene TRBD1, 6 bases. Germline values: CDR1 SGHDT, CDR2 YYEEEE. This CDR3 comprises 13 residues. Between the trimmed V and J ends, which lost 5 bases and 7 bases, there was a span of 12 bases. CDR3 DNA: TGTGCCAGCAGTCTTCAGGGGATTGAAAAACTGTTTTTT. Translation: CASSLQGIEKLFF.

The gene calls are TRBV30 and TRBJ1-2; TRBD1 agrees at 7 bases. The J segment lost 2 bases and the V segment lost 5 bases, leaving 8 bases of the junction unmatched. From germline, CDR1 is GTSNPN and CDR2 SVGIG (reference sequence). The CDR3 totals 14 residues. The CDR3, as DNA: TGTGCCTGGGGTCAGGGGGAGGAGAACTATGGCTACACCTTC. This translates into CAWGQGEENYGYTF.

Concerning this clone: The sample holds other DNA sequences that translate to the same CDR3. The chain recombines TRBV30 with TRBJ2-7; D possibly matches TRBD1 or TRBD2 (5 bases each). V lost 2 bases, J lost 2 bases, and 13 bases lay in between. Germline V lookup: CDR1 GTSNPN, CDR2 SVGIG (reference sequence). CDR3 length equals 14 residues. In DNA form, the CDR3 reads TGTGCCTGGAGTATGGGGGTTGGACCCTACGAGCAGTACTTC. The encoded protein is CAWSMGVGPYEQYF.

The V gene is TRBV30, the J gene TRBJ2-3; 9 nucleotides line up with TRBD2. The germline V gene has CDR1 GTSNPN and CDR2 SVGIG (reference sequence). The CDR3 sequence is 15 residues long. The V and J ends lost 1 base and 4 bases, in that order; junction bases with no gene match: 6. CDR3 region: CAWSAGLAGPDTQYF. Here the CDR3 DNA reads TGTGCCTGGAGTGCCGGGCTAGCGGGACCAGATACGCAGTATTTT.

This CDR3 reads CAWGQGAQDEKLFF. The CDR3 DNA is TGTGCCTGGGGACAGGGGGCGCAAGATGAAAAACTGTTTTTT. The chain couples TRBV30 to TRBJ1-4; the match to TRBD1 covers 11 bases. Per the germline V gene, CDR1 is GTSNPN and CDR2 is SVGIG (reference sequence). V shed 5 bases and J 6 bases; nucleotides not matched to a gene: 5. This CDR3 region has 14 residues.

This clone occurred once. This chain connects TRBV28 to TRBJ1-5; D gene ambiguous. Trimming shortened V by 2 bases and J by 2 bases, and 7 bases separated the two germline ends. Germline-derived CDR1 and CDR2 are MDHEN and SYDVKM. The CDR3 is made up of 14 amino acids. The CDR3 DNA reads as TGTGCCAGCAGTTTAAGGTCAGGCAATCAGCCCCAGCATTTT. Protein: CASSLRSGNQPQHF.

The chain carries TRBV18 and TRBJ1-6, with D possibly matching TRBD1 (5 bases). The CDR3 runs 15 residues. V lost 6 bases and J 3 bases, leaving 12 bases between the germline ends. Looked up from germline, CDR1 is KGHSH and CDR2 is LQKENI. Here the CDR3 DNA reads TGTGCCAGCTCCCTCAGGGAGGACTATAATTCACCCCTCCACTTT. This encodes CASSLREDYNSPLHF.